Here is one T cell receptor (beta chain) with its context. No antigen is known for it. The CDR3 spans 11 residues. CDR1 and CDR2 (germline): MDHEN, SYDVKM. V was shortened by 3 bases and J by 10 bases, with 7 bases between the two germline ends. CD45RA+ naive and CD45RA-negative memory subsets were separated from CD4+ cells. The assay ran at deep level. In the authors' methods: Junction-only immunoSEQ sequences carried no quality scores, so filtering differed. This table comes from immunoSEQ multiplex PCR, and its TCRdb copy is limited to in-frame clones, with some not included. V and J calls and clone size are copied from that table; D and trimming were computed from the DNA. The table shows about 1.5 million clones, with 98% occurring only once. The data derive from a study of shared clonotypes between healthy human individuals. Study results and limitations: Sampling covered nothing but blood. Tissue TCR repertoires likely differ from those found in blood.

The source is a man aged 25-40 years in good health. The V call is TRBV28, the J call TRBJ2-1, with D unresolved. The sample was naive CD4+ T cells sorted from blood. The subset was: CD45RA+ positively selected. The CDR3 protein is CASSFSFEQFF. The CDR3 region has the DNA TGTGCCAGCAGTTTCTCCTTCGAGCAGTTCTTC.